Listed below are T cell receptor beta chains from one sample, sequenced in a study of blood T cell repertoires in COVID-19. Using immunoSEQ multiplex PCR, the repertoire was profiled, and TCRdb retains in-frame clones only, with some absent. The sample holds more than 300,000 clones, 83% seen once. The sample taken for sequencing was peripheral blood. Receptor source: a woman between 45 and 60 years old with acute or convalescent COVID-19. Each CDR3 is given with its conserved first and last residue. D genes are given only for firm matches. Clone size is shown for a subset of rows, as once, few, many or a class of expanded clone.

V	D	size	length	J	DNA	CDR3
TRBV3-1/TRBV3-2	TRBD2	NA	21	TRBJ2-2	TGTGCCAGCAGCCAAGGGGACCTCTCGAGACTAGCGGGAGTTCCCGGCGGGGAGCTGTTTTTT	CASSQGDLSRLAGVPGGELFF
TRBV21-1	NA	NA	12	TRBJ1-2	TGTGCCAGCCCGACAGGGGATATAGGCTACACCTTC	CASPTGDIGYTF
TRBV5-1	TRBD1	NA	14	TRBJ1-4	TGCGCCAGCAGCTTACAGGGGCCTAATGAAAAACTGTTTTTT	CASSLQGPNEKLFF
TRBV6-5	NA	NA	15	TRBJ2-1	TGTGCCAGCAGGTTGGGCACTTTAGGTTTCGATGAGCAGTTCTTC	CASRLGTLGFDEQFF
TRBV4-2	NA	NA	15	TRBJ2-1	TGTGCCAGCAGCCAAGGGGCTCGGGACTACAATGAGCAGTTCTTC	CASSQGARDYNEQFF
TRBV3-1/TRBV3-2	NA	NA	12	TRBJ1-4	TGTGCCAGCAGCAGGGGGGGCGAAAAACTGTTTTTT	CASSRGGEKLFF
TRBV4-3	NA	NA	16	TRBJ1-1	TGCGCCAGCAGCCCGGGACACTCGGGTTTGGACACTGAAGCTTTCTTT	CASSPGHSGLDTEAFF
TRBV29-1	NA	NA	11	TRBJ1-1	TGCAGCGTGGAGACGAACACTGAAGCTTTCTTT	CSVETNTEAFF
TRBV18	NA	NA	14	TRBJ2-7	TGTGCCAGCTCACCACCGGGGCGGACGGGCGAGCAGTACTTC	CASSPPGRTGEQYF
TRBV6-6	TRBD1	NA	12	TRBJ2-1	TGTGCCAGCAGCGGGACAGGAAATGAGCAGTTCTTC	CASSGTGNEQFF
TRBV24-1	NA	NA	16	TRBJ2-6	TGTGCCACCAGTGACCCAGACAGCACTGGGGCCAACGTCCTGACTTTC	CATSDPDSTGANVLTF
TRBV19	NA	NA	15	TRBJ2-3	TGTGCCAGTAGTACCCGGCAGGGGGAGGCAGATACGCAGTATTTT	CASSTRQGEADTQYF
TRBV7-2	NA	NA	9	TRBJ2-3	TGTGCCAGTAGAAAAAAGCAGTATTTT	CASRKKQYF
TRBV7-6	NA	NA	14	TRBJ1-1	TGTGCCAGCAGCCCGCAGGTCGGGACACTCGAGGCTTTCTTT	CASSPQVGTLEAFF
TRBV12-2	NA	NA	14	TRBJ1-5	TGTGCAAGTCGCCATTTAGGGGGAAATCAGCCCCAGCATTTT	CASRHLGGNQPQHF
TRBV6-1	TRBD2	NA	16	TRBJ2-3	TGTGCCAGCAGTGAAGCCCTAGCGGGGGGCTTAGATACGCAGTATTTT	CASSEALAGGLDTQYF
TRBV18	NA	NA	15	TRBJ1-1	TGTGCCAGCTCACCACCGGCAAACCGAGGGACTGAAGCTTTCTTT	CASSPPANRGTEAFF
TRBV6-6	TRBD2	NA	15	TRBJ2-1	TGTGCCAGCAGACGGACTAGCGGGGGTTATAATGAGCAGTTCTTC	CASRRTSGGYNEQFF
TRBV7-9	NA	few	13	TRBJ1-1	TGTGCCAGCAGGAGACCGGGGATCTCCGAAGCTTTCTTT	CASRRPGISEAFF
TRBV5-6	TRBD1	NA	15	TRBJ2-2	TGTGCCAGCAGTTTCACAGGGGGCGCAGGAGGGGAGCTGTTTTTT	CASSFTGGAGGELFF
TRBV29-1	NA	NA	12	TRBJ1-1	TGCAGCGTTTCCAGGGAGGGCACTGAAGCTTTCTTT	CSVSREGTEAFF
TRBV19	NA	once	13	TRBJ1-4	TGTGCCAGTAGTACCCGAACAGGCGAAAAACTGTTTTTT	CASSTRTGEKLFF
TRBV3-1/TRBV3-2	NA	NA	13	TRBJ1-2	TGTGCCAGCAGCGGAGAAGCGCTTTATGGCTACACCTTC	CASSGEALYGYTF
TRBV5-1	NA	once	13	TRBJ1-1	TGCGCCAGCAGCTTGTGGGGAGGAACTGAAGCTTTCTTT	CASSLWGGTEAFF
TRBV4-3	TRBD2	NA	15	TRBJ2-7	TGCGCCAGCAGCCTCCAAGCGGGACCCTCCTACGAGCAGTACTTC	CASSLQAGPSYEQYF
TRBV10-3	NA	many	13	TRBJ1-1	TGTGCCATCAGTGACAAGGGAGGAACTGAAGCTTTCTTT	CAISDKGGTEAFF
TRBV3-1/TRBV3-2	NA	NA	15	TRBJ1-6	TGTGCCAGCAGCCAAGGGAGCTCCTATAATTCACCCCTCCACTTT	CASSQGSSYNSPLHF
TRBV5-1	NA	NA	13	TRBJ2-1	TGCGCCAGCAGCTTTGGCCTAGACAATGAGCAGTTCTTC	CASSFGLDNEQFF
TRBV7-2	TRBD2	NA	18	TRBJ2-1	TGTGCCAGCAGCTTAAAGGGACTAGCGCATAAGTCATACAATGAGCAGTTCTTC	CASSLKGLAHKSYNEQFF
TRBV7-7	TRBD2	NA	16	TRBJ2-1	TGTGCCAGCAGCTTAGCTCCCGCGGGGGGGCCGGGTGAGCAGTTCTTC	CASSLAPAGGPGEQFF
TRBV13	NA	once	13	TRBJ1-1	TGTGCCAGCAGCTTAGGACGGGACTCTGAAGCTTTCTTT	CASSLGRDSEAFF
TRBV7-2	NA	NA	13	TRBJ1-5	TGTGCCAGCAGTGGACAGAACAATCAGCCCCAGCATTTT	CASSGQNNQPQHF
TRBV11-1	NA	NA	16	TRBJ1-3	TGTGCCAGCAGCTACCGGACCGGGATAACTGGAAACACCATATATTTT	CASSYRTGITGNTIYF
TRBV5-1	NA	NA	14	TRBJ1-4	TGCGCCAGCAGCTTGGAGACAGTGTATGAAAAACTGTTTTTT	CASSLETVYEKLFF
TRBV7-6	NA	NA	16	TRBJ2-2	TGTGCCAGCAGCTTCTTCAGCGGAGGAAACACCGGGGAGCTGTTTTTT	CASSFFSGGNTGELFF
TRBV6-6	NA	once	13	TRBJ2-5	TGTGCCAGCAGTTCCCCCCAGGGGGAGACCCAGTACTTC	CASSSPQGETQYF
TRBV21-1	NA	NA	16	TRBJ2-2	TGTGCCAGCAGCTCCAGGGGGGGACTAGCGGACGGGGAGCTGTTTTTT	CASSSRGGLADGELFF
TRBV6-1	NA	many	16	TRBJ2-4	TGTGCCAGCAGTGAAAGACAGGGACTAGCCAAAAACATTCAGTACTTC	CASSERQGLAKNIQYF
TRBV6-8	NA	NA	14	TRBJ1-3	TGTGCCAGCAGTCCTAGACTCTCCGGAAACGCCATATATTTT	CASSPRLSGNAIYF
TRBV5-1	NA	NA	11	TRBJ1-4	TGCGCCAGCAGCTCTGATGAAAAACTGTTTTTT	CASSSDEKLFF
TRBV5-1	TRBD1	NA	18	TRBJ1-1	TGCGCCAGCAGTTCCAACAACAGGGGCGGAGGGATGAACACTGAAGCTTTCTTT	CASSSNNRGGGMNTEAFF
TRBV11-3	TRBD2	few	15	TRBJ2-3	TGTGCCAGCAGCTTTAGCGGGGGGCCCACAGATACGCAGTATTTT	CASSFSGGPTDTQYF
TRBV6-4	NA	NA	13	TRBJ1-6	TGTGCCAGCAGGGACACGCGTAATTCACCCCTCCACTTT	CASRDTRNSPLHF
TRBV5-1	TRBD1	NA	15	TRBJ2-2	TGCGCCAGCAGAATTGACAGGGTCGGGACCGGGGAGCTGTTTTTT	CASRIDRVGTGELFF
TRBV11-2	NA	NA	13	TRBJ1-2	TGTGCCAGCAGCTTATTACATAACTATGGCTACACCTTC	CASSLLHNYGYTF
TRBV18	NA	NA	15	TRBJ2-1	TGTGCCAGCTCCAGGGTACTTAGCGGTTACAATGAGCAGTTCTTC	CASSRVLSGYNEQFF